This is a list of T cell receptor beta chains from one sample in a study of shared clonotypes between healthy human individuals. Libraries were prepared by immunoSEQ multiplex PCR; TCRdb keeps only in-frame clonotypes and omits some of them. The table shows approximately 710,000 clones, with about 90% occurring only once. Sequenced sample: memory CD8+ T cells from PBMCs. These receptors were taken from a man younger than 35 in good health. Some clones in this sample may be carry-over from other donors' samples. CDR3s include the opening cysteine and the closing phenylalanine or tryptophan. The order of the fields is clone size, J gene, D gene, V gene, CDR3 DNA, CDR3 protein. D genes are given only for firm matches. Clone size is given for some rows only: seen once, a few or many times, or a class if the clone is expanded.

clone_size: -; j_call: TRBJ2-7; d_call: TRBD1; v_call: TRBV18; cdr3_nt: TGTGCCAGCTCACCGGACAGGGGGCTCCACACCTCCTACGAGCAGTACTTC; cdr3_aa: CASSPDRGLHTSYEQYF
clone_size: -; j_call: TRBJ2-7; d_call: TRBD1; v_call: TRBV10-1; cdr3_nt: TGCGCCAGCACCCGTGGGACAGTGGGTCGAGAGCAGTACTTC; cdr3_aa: CASTRGTVGREQYF
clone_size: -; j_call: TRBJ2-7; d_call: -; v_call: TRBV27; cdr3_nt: TGTGCCAGCAGACCAATCCCGGACGGGGAAGGGCAGTACTTC; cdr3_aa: CASRPIPDGEGQYF
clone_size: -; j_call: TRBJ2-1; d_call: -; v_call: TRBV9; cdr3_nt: TGTGCCAGCAGCACGCGGGCCGGTGAGCAGTTCTTC; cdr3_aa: CASSTRAGEQFF
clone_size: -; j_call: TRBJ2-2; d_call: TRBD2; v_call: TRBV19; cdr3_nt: TGTGCCACCCCTACCGGGACTAGCGGGAGGAAAGGCACCGGGGAGCTGTTTTTT; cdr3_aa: CATPTGTSGRKGTGELFF
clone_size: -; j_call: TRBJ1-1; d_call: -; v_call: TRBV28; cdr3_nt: TGTGCCAGCAGTCGTACCGGGAAGAACACTGAAGCTTTCTTT; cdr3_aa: CASSRTGKNTEAFF
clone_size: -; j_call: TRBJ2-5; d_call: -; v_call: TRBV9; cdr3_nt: TGTGCCAGCAGCGTAGGTGGTCAGAAAGAGACCCAGTACTTC; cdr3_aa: CASSVGGQKETQYF
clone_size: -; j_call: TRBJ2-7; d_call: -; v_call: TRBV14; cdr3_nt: TGTGCCAGCAGCCAAGGGACCTACGAGCAGTACTTC; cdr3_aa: CASSQGTYEQYF
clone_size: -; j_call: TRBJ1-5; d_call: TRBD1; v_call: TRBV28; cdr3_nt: TGTGCCAGCAGTTTCCAGGGGGCGGATCAGCCCCAGCATTTT; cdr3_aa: CASSFQGADQPQHF
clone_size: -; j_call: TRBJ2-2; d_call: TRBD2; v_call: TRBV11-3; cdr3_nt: TGTGCCAGCAGCCTCGGGACTAGCGTAAACACCGGGGAGCTGTTTTTT; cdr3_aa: CASSLGTSVNTGELFF
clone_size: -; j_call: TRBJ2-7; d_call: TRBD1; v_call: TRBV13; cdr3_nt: TGTGCCAGCAGCTTAGGCCGGGACAGGGGCCACGAGCAGTACTTC; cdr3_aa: CASSLGRDRGHEQYF
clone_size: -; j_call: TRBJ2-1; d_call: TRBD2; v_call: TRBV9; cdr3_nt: TGTGCCAGCAGCGTAGTTGGGCTAGCGGCCTACAATGAGCAGTTCTTC; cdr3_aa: CASSVVGLAAYNEQFF
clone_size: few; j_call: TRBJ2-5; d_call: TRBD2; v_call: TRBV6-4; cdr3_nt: TGTGCCAGCAGTGCACTAGCGGGAGCACAAGAGACCCAGTACTTC; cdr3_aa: CASSALAGAQETQYF
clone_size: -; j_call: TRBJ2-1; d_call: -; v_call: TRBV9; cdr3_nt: TGTGCCAGCAGCGGAGGCGGTGGTAACAATGAGCAGTTCTTC; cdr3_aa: CASSGGGGNNEQFF
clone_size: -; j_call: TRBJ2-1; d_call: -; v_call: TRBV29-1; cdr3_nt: TGCAGCGTTGAAGGACCCCCCGACTACAATGAGCAGTTCTTC; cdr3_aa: CSVEGPPDYNEQFF
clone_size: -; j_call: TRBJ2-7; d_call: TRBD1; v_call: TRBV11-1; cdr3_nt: TGTGCCAGCAGCTTAACGGACAGGGGTCTCAACGAGCAGTACTTC; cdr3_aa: CASSLTDRGLNEQYF
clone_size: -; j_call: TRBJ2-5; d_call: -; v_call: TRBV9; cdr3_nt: TGTGCCAGCAGCGTAGACGGGGGCCACCAAGAGACCCAGTACTTC; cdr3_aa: CASSVDGGHQETQYF
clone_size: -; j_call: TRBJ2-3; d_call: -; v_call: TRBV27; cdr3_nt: TGTGCCAGCAGTGACCAGAGCACAGATACGCAGTATTTT; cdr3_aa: CASSDQSTDTQYF
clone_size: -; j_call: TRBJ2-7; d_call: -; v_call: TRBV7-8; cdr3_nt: TGTGCCAGCAGCTTATACTTCACAGACTACGAGCAGTACTTC; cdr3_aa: CASSLYFTDYEQYF
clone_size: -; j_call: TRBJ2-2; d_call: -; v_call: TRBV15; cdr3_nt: TGTGCCACCAGCAGAGATCTAGGCACCGGGGAGCTGTTTTTT; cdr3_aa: CATSRDLGTGELFF
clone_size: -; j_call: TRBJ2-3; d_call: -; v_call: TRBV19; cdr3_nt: TGTGCCAGTAGTGGGGAGACTAGCACAGATACGCAGTATTTT; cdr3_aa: CASSGETSTDTQYF
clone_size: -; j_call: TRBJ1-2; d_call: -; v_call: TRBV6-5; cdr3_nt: TGTGCCAGCAGCCCCGGGGGGTACTACTATGGCTACACCTTC; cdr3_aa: CASSPGGYYYGYTF
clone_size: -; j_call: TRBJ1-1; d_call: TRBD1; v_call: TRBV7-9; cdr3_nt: TGTGCCAGCAGCCATCGGACAGGGAGGTCGAACACTGAAGCTTTCTTT; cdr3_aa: CASSHRTGRSNTEAFF
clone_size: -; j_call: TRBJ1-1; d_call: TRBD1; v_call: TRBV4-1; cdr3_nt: TGCGCCAGCAGCCAAAATGCAGGGGGGAGCACTGAAGCTTTCTTT; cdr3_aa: CASSQNAGGSTEAFF
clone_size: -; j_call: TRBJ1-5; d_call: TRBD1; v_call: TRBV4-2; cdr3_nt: TGTGCCAGCAGCCAAGGACAGGGGGAGGGCGATCAGCCCCAGCATTTT; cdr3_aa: CASSQGQGEGDQPQHF
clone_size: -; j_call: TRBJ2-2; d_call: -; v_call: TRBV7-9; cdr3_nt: TGTGCCAGCAGCTTACGGGGGGAGCTGTTTTTT; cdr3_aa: CASSLRGELFF
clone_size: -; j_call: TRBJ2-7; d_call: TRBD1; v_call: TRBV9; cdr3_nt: TGTGCCAGCAGCGGGGGACAGGGAAAGGTGGAGGACGAGCAGTACTTC; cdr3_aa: CASSGGQGKVEDEQYF
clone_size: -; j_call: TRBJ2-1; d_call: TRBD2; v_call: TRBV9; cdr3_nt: TGTGCCAGCAGCGTCTTCGGGAGGGCCGGGTACAATGAGCAGTTCTTC; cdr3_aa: CASSVFGRAGYNEQFF
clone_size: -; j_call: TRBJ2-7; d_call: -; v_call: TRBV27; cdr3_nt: TGTGCCAGCAGTTTGTCCGGGACCAGACTCTACGAGCAGTACTTC; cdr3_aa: CASSLSGTRLYEQYF
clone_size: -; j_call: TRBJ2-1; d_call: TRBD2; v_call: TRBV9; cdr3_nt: TGTGCCAGCAGCGGAAGCGGGAGGGGTTACAATGAGCAGTTCTTC; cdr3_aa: CASSGSGRGYNEQFF
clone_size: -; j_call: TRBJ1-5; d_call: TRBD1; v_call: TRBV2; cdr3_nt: TGTGCCAGCACCCAGGGGGGGGCCAATCAGCCCCAGCATTTT; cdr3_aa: CASTQGGANQPQHF